The 18 T cell receptor beta chains below were found in one sample sequenced in a study of blood T cell repertoires in COVID-19. Measured with immunoSEQ multiplex PCR; TCRdb has only the in-frame clones, and not every one. The sample holds 200,000 to 250,000 clones, around 87% seen once. The sequenced material came from peripheral blood. These receptors came from a woman in her 70s with active or convalescent COVID-19.

V usage is TRBV12-3 or TRBV12-4 and J usage is TRBJ2-7; D unresolved. V was cut by 6 bases and J by 1 base, with 10 bases left in between. The CDR3 consists of 13 residues. The CDR3 coding sequence is TGTGCCAGCAGAACTTTGGTTTCCTACGAGCAGTACTTC. This sequence encodes CASRTLVSYEQYF.

The chain is built from TRBV5-1 and TRBJ1-6, with no clear D. This CDR3 is 14 amino acids long. V lost 1 base, J lost 7 bases, and 9 bases lay in between. Germline values: CDR1 SGHRS, CDR2 YFSETQ. The CDR3 sequence is CASSLNSGNSPLHF. CDR3 in DNA: TGCGCCAGCAGCTTGAACAGTGGAAATTCACCCCTCCACTTT.

J is TRBJ1-2 and V is TRBV11-2, with D unclear. The germline V gene has CDR1 SGHAT and CDR2 FQNNGV. There are 13 residues in the CDR3. The V end was cut by 4 bases, the J end by 3 bases, with 9 bases between. The chain's CDR3 is CASSSRHDYGYTF. CDR3 nucleotide sequence: TGTGCCAGCAGCTCCCGACATGACTATGGCTACACCTTC.

This clone was counted only a few times. This chain uses TRBV13 with TRBJ2-3; tentative D call: TRBD2 (6 bases). The CDR3 is 14 residues long. Between the trimmed V and J ends, which lost 4 bases and 5 bases, there was a span of 13 bases. CDR1 is PRHDT, CDR2 FYEKMQ, per germline (reference sequence). The CDR3 reads CASSWGDGEDTQYF. The CDR3, as DNA: TGTGCCAGCAGCTGGGGGGACGGGGAAGATACGCAGTATTTT.

The rearrangement links TRBV7-2 to TRBJ2-7; a possible D gene is TRBD1 (6 bases). The CDR3 runs to 15 residues. V was trimmed by 3 bases and J by 2 bases, leaving 14 bases between them. Germline values: CDR1 SGHTA, CDR2 FQGNSA. As DNA, the CDR3 is TGTGCCAGCAGCTTCCAGGGGAGTCTAGCCTACGAGCAGTACTTC. Amino acid sequence: CASSFQGSLAYEQYF.

The chain employs TRBV7-9 and TRBJ2-2, with D uncertain. CDR1 is SEHNR, CDR2 FQNEAQ, per germline (reference sequence). The CDR3 runs to 17 residues. Trimming left V 5 bases short and J 5 bases short, with 21 bases between. The CDR3 is CASSPYPPSHGTGELFF. In DNA, the CDR3 is TGTGCCAGCAGCCCTTACCCACCATCACACGGGACCGGGGAGCTGTTTTTT.

In this sample, this clone turned up a few times. The gene calls are TRBV6-1 and TRBJ1-1; the D gene is possibly TRBD1 (5 bases). V was cut by 0 bases and J by 7 bases, with 12 bases left in between. This CDR3 has 14 amino acids. In germline, CDR1 is MNHNS, CDR2 SASEGT. The CDR3 spells CASSEARQPLEAFF. The CDR3 DNA sequence: TGTGCCAGCAGTGAAGCGCGACAGCCACTTGAAGCTTTCTTT.

The chain is built from TRBV7-2 and TRBJ2-3, with D unresolved. Trimming took 0 bases from V and 2 from J, leaving 9 bases between them. Germline V CDR1 and CDR2: SGHTA, FQGNSA. The CDR3 consists of 15 residues. The CDR3 sequence is CASSLARSYTDTQYF. In nucleotides, the CDR3 is TGTGCCAGCAGCTTAGCTAGATCGTACACAGATACGCAGTATTTT.

This clone was seen more than once but under ten times. The chain employs TRBV20-1 and TRBJ2-7; D not certain. V gave up 1 base and J gave up 9 bases, with 10 bases separating them. Germline CDR1 reads DFQATT; CDR2 reads SNEGSKA (reference sequence). The CDR3 runs 11 residues. The CDR3 DNA reads as TGCAGTGCTAGAGGACAATCGTTGCAGTACTTC. This encodes CSARGQSLQYF.

J is TRBJ2-3 and V is TRBV27; 10 positions match TRBD1. J was trimmed by 4 bases and V by 4 bases; bases with no gene match: 11. The CDR3 covers 17 residues. Looked up from germline, CDR1 is MNHEY and CDR2 is SMNVEV (reference sequence). The CDR3 nucleotides are TGTGCCAGCAGTTCTCGAACCTCGACAGGGGGCTCAGATACGCAGTATTTT. It specifies CASSSRTSTGGSDTQYF.

V usage is TRBV7-2 and J usage is TRBJ1-3, with D uncertain. This CDR3 is built from 15 residues. Germline V gene lookup returns CDR1 SGHTA and CDR2 FQGNSA. V lost 4 bases and J lost 0, with 10 bases in between. The CDR3 here is CASSWGVDSGNTIYF. In DNA, the CDR3 is TGTGCCAGCAGCTGGGGAGTGGACTCTGGAAACACCATATATTTT.

This sequence joins TRBV11-2 and TRBJ1-5, with D possibly matching TRBD1 (5 bases). This CDR3 has 15 residues. Germline-derived CDR1 and CDR2 are SGHAT and FQNNGV. V dropped 1 base and J dropped 4 bases, with 11 bases sitting between them. The CDR3 protein is CASSLGGAGNQPQHF. In DNA form, the CDR3 reads TGTGCCAGCAGCTTAGGCGGGGCAGGGAATCAGCCCCAGCATTTT. Full variable domain (outside the CDR3, taken from reference TRBV11-2 and TRBJ1-5): EAGVAQSPRYKIIEKRQSVAFWCNPISGHATLYWYQQILGQGPKLLIQFQNNGVVDDSQLPKDRFSAERLKGVDSTLKIQPAKLEDSAVYLCASSLGGAGNQPQHFGDGTRLSIL.

The chain is built from TRBV18 and TRBJ1-1, with D perhaps TRBD1 (6 bases). There are 16 residues in the CDR3. V was pared by 2 bases and J by 2 bases, with 15 bases between. The germline V gene encodes CDR1 KGHSH and CDR2 LQKENI. DNA of the CDR3: TGTGCCAGCTCACCAGGCTTCAGGACAGAAAACACTGAAGCTTTCTTT. Encoded protein: CASSPGFRTENTEAFF.

This clone was recorded once. J is TRBJ1-4 and V is TRBV2, with TRBD1 identical over 7 bases. The germline V gene encodes CDR1 SNHLY and CDR2 FYNNEI. The CDR3 contains 17 residues. With 5 bases clipped from V and 0 bases from J, the junction kept 9 bases outside the gene matches. The CDR3 DNA follows: TGTGCCAGCAGTAGACGCGGACAGGTTGCAACTAATGAAAAACTGTTTTTT. Its translation is CASSRRGQVATNEKLFF. Full variable domain (missing parts from reference TRBV2 and TRBJ1-4): EPEVTQTPSHQVTQMGQEVILRCVPISNHLYFYWYRQILGQKVEFLVSFYNNEISEKSEIFDDQFSVERPDGSNFTLKIRSTKLEDSAMYFCASSRRGQVATNEKLFFGSGTQLSVL.

This clone was observed a few times. The chain carries TRBV6-5 and TRBJ2-3; D perhaps matches TRBD1 (6 bases). This CDR3 is 14 amino acids long. Trimming took 7 bases from V and 4 from J, leaving 15 bases between them. CDR1 and CDR2 (germline): MNHEY, SVGAGI. The DNA of the CDR3 is TGTGCCAGCATCAGCTCAGGGGCGGCAGATACGCAGTATTTT. Translating it yields CASISSGAADTQYF.

The V gene is TRBV18, the J gene TRBJ1-2; 7 nucleotides align to TRBD1. The germline V gene has CDR1 KGHSH and CDR2 LQKENI. V gave up 10 bases and J gave up 5 bases; unmatched junction bases: 16. The CDR3 length is 15 residues. The CDR3 DNA follows: TGTGCCACCAAGCCAGGAGTCGGACAGGATTATGGCTACACCTTC. Translated, it gives CATKPGVGQDYGYTF.

The rearrangement joins TRBV10-1 to TRBJ1-3, with D perhaps matching TRBD1 (5 bases). Trimming removed 0 bases from V and 2 bases from J, with 5 bases in between. From germline, CDR1 is WNHNN and CDR2 SYGVQD (reference sequence). The CDR3 covers 14 residues. The CDR3, as DNA: TGCGCCAGCAGTGAGTCAGGGGCTGGAAACACCATATATTTT. It is translated as CASSESGAGNTIYF.

The chain joins TRBV18 to TRBJ1-6, with a possible D match to TRBD1 (6 bases). Looked up from germline, CDR1 is KGHSH and CDR2 is LQKENI. Between the trimmed V and J ends, which lost 1 base and 6 bases, there was a span of 22 bases. The CDR3 is 19 residues long. The CDR3 region has the DNA TGTGCCAGCTCACCACTGCCGGGGGGGGGCGCGCAGTTTAATTCACCCCTCCACTTT. Its protein product is CASSPLPGGGAQFNSPLHF.